The clone carrying this TCR beta chain was seen repeatedly, ten times or more. What it binds is not known. The sample belongs to a study of early T cells in non-severe SARS-CoV-2 infection. Study context: Investigators sequenced bulk RNA drawn from unsorted whole blood, and chains remained unpaired. Broader study findings: Clonotype matching in VDJdb favored anti-spike CD8 responses and did not capture private and CD4 specificities.

TCRdb re-analysed the 5' RACE reads in MiXCR, keeping a single row per CDR3 protein. The table has around 63,000 distinct CDR3 sequences, 10% to 15% seen once. This TCR was sampled from an adult who was a healthcare worker with PCR-confirmed SARS-CoV-2 infection or an uninfected control (not recorded which). The specimen was whole blood.

The chain's CDR3 is CASSMGQGNYGYTF. In nucleotides, the CDR3 is TGTGCCAGTAGTATGGGACAGGGAAACTATGGCTACACCTTC. The gene calls are TRBV19 and TRBJ1-2; 9 bases map to TRBD1. Germline V gene sequence: CDR1 LNHDA, CDR2 SQIVND (reference sequence). This CDR3 is 14 amino acids long. The ends lost 3 bases at V and 2 bases at J; junction bases unmatched: 1.